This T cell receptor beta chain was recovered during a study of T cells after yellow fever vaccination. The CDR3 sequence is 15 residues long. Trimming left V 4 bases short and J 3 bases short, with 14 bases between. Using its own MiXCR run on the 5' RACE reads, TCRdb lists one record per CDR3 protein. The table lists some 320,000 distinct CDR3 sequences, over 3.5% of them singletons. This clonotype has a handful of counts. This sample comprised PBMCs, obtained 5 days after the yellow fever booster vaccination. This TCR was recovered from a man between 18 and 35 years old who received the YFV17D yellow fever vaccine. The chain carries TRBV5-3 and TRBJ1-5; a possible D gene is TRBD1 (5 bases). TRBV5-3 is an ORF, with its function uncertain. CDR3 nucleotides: TGTGCCAGAAGCATTGCCAGGGTGTTCAATCAGCCCCAGCATTTT. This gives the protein CARSIARVFNQPQHF.